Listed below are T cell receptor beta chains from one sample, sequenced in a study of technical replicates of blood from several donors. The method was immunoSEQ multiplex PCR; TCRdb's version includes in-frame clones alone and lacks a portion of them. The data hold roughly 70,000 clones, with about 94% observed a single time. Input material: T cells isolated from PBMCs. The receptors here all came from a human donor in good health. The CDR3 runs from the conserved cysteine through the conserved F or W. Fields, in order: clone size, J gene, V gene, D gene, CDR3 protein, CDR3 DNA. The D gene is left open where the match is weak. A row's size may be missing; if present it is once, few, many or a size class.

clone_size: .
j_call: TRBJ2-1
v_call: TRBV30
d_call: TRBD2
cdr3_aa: CAWSVGTSKFF
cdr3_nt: TGTGCCTGGAGTGTCGGGACTAGTAAGTTCTTC

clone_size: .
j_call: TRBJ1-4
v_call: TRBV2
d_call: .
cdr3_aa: CASSDRGLNEKLFF
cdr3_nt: TGTGCCAGCAGTGATAGGGGTCTTAATGAAAAACTGTTTTTT

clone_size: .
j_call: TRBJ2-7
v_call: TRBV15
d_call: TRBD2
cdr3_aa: CATSSSGTILREQYF
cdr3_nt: TGTGCCACCAGCAGCTCCGGGACTATCCTTCGCGAGCAGTACTTC

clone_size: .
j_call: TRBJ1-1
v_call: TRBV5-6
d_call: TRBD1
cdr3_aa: CASSLETGDTEAFF
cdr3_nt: TGTGCCAGCAGCTTGGAGACAGGGGACACTGAAGCTTTCTTT

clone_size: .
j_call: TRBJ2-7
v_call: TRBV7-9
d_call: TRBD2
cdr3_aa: CASSSQTSGSHEQYF
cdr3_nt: TGTGCCAGCAGCTCACAGACTAGCGGGAGCCACGAGCAGTACTTC

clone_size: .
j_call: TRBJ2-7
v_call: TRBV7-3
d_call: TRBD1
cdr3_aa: CASSLTFRDRVYEQYF
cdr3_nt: TGTGCCAGCAGCTTAACTTTCCGGGACAGGGTCTACGAGCAGTACTTC

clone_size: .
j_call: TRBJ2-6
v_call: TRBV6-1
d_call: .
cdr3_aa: CASSDGREVTNVLTF
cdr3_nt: TGTGCCAGCAGCGACGGCAGGGAGGTGACCAACGTCCTGACTTTC

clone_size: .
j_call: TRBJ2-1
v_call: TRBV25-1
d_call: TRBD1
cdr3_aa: CASSEGTGAYNEQFF
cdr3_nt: TGTGCCAGCAGTGAGGGGACAGGTGCCTACAATGAGCAGTTCTTC

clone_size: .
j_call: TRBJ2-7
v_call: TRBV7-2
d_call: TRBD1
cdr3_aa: CASSSSGTGARNEQYF
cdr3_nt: TGTGCCAGCAGCTCATCCGGGACAGGGGCTAGGAACGAGCAGTACTTC

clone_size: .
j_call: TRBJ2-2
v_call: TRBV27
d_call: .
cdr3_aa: CASSYSRYTGELFF
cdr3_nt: TGTGCCAGCAGTTACAGTAGGTACACCGGGGAGCTGTTTTTT

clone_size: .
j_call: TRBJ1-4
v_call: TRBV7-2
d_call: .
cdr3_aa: CASSTQGEKLFF
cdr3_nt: TGTGCCAGCAGCACGCAGGGGGAAAAACTGTTTTTT

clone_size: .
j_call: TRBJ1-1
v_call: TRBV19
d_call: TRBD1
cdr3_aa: CASSINRGPSEAFF
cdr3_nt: TGTGCCAGTAGTATAAACAGGGGGCCCTCTGAAGCTTTCTTT

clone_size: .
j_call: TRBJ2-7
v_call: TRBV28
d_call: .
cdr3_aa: CASLERYEQYF
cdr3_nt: TGTGCCAGCCTAGAGCGCTACGAGCAGTACTTC

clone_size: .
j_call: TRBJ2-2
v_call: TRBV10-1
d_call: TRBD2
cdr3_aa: CASSETSAGELFF
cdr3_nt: TGCGCCAGCAGTGAGACTAGCGCCGGGGAGCTGTTTTTT

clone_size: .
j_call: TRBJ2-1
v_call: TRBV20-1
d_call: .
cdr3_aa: CSARRSYEQFF
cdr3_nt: TGCAGTGCTAGGCGTAGCTATGAGCAGTTCTTC

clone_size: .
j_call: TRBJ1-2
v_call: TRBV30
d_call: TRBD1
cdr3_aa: CALLTGGGYTF
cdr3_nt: TGTGCCTTGCTGACAGGGGGTGGCTACACCTTC

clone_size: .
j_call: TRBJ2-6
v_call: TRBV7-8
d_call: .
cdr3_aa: CASSLVSGSGANVLTF
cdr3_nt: TGTGCCAGCAGCTTAGTCTCGGGGTCTGGGGCCAACGTCCTGACTTTC

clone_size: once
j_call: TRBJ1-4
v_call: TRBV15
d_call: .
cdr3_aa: CATSIDGRVEKLFF
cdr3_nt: TGTGCCACCAGCATTGACGGCCGGGTCGAAAAACTGTTTTTT

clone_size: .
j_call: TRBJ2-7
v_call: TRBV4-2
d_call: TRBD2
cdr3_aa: CASSKTSGNYEQYF
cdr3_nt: TGTGCCAGCAGCAAGACTAGCGGGAACTACGAGCAGTACTTC

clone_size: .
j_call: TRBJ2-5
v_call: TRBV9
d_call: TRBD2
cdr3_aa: CASSVEAGGPWETQYF
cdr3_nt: TGTGCCAGCAGCGTAGAGGCGGGAGGGCCTTGGGAGACCCAGTACTTC

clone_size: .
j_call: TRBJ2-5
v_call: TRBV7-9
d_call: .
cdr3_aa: CASSPQRETQYF
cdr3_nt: TGTGCCAGCAGCCCCCAACGGGAGACCCAGTACTTC

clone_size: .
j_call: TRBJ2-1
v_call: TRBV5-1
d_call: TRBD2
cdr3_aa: CASSLALAAYNEQFF
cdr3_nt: TGCGCCAGCAGCTTGGCACTAGCGGCCTACAATGAGCAGTTCTTC

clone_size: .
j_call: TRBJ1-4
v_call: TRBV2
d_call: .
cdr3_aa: CASSPTEKLFF
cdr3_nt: TGTGCCAGCAGTCCGACAGAAAAACTGTTTTTT

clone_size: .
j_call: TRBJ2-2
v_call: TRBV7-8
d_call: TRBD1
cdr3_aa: CASSIRDRPTGELFF
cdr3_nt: TGTGCCAGCAGCATCCGGGACAGGCCCACCGGGGAGCTGTTTTTT

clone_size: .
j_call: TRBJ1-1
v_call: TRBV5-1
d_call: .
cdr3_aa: CASRRTSAYRGFMNTEAFF
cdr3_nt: TGCGCCAGCAGGCGAACCTCGGCGTATAGGGGCTTCATGAACACTGAAGCTTTCTTT

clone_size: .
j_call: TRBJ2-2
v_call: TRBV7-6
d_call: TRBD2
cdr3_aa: CASSPGLAGVTGELFF
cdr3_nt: TGTGCCAGCAGCCCAGGCCTAGCGGGAGTGACAGGGGAGCTGTTTTTT